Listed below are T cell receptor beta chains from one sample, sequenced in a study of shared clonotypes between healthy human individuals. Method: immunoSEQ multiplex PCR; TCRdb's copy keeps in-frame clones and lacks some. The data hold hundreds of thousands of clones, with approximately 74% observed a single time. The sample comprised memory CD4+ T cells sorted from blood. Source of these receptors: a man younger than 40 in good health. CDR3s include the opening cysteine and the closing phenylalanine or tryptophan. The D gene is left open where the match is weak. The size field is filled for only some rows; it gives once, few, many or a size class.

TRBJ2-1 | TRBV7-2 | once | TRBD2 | TGTGCCAGCAGCTCCTCATATAGCGGGAGCTACAATGAGCAGTTCTTC | CASSSSYSGSYNEQFF
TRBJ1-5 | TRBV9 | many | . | TGTGCCAGCAGCGTTCAGGCTGATAGCAATCAGCCCCAGCATTTT | CASSVQADSNQPQHF
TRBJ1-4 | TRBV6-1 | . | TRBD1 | TGTGCCAGCAGTGAAACGGGACAGGGTGAAAAACTGTTTTTT | CASSETGQGEKLFF
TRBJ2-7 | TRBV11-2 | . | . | TGTGCCAGCAGCTTAGAGACTATGCTGGTCTACGAGCAGTACTTC | CASSLETMLVYEQYF
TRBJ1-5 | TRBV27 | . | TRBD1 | TGTGCCAGCAGAGGGGGACAGGGGGCATCATCAGCCCAGCATTTT | CASRGGQGASSAQHF
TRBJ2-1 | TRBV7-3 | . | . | TGTGCCAGCAGCTTAGGCCCGATGGAGTACAATGAGCAGTTCTTC | CASSLGPMEYNEQFF
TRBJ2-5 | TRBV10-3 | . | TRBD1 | TGTGCCGTGTCACAGGGGGGAGAGACCCAGTACTTC | CAVSQGGETQYF
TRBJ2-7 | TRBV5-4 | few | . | TGTGCCAGCAGCTTGGGATCGGAGCCCACCTACGAGCAGTACTTC | CASSLGSEPTYEQYF
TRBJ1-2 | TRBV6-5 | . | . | TGTGCCAGCAGCCAAACTTCGACAGCCTATGGCTACACCTTC | CASSQTSTAYGYTF
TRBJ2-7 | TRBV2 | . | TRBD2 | TGTGCCAGCAGTTCTAGCGGGAGACTCGAGCAGTACTTC | CASSSSGRLEQYF
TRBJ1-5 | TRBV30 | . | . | TGTGCCTGGAGGGCAGGGGCATGGAATCAGCCCCAGCATTTT | CAWRAGAWNQPQHF
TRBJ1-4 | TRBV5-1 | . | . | TGCGCCAGCAGCTTGGGATTGAGCGCAACTAATGAAAAACTGTTTTTT | CASSLGLSATNEKLFF
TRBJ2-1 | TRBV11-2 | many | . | TGTGCCAGCAGCTTCGGAGGCACGAGGACCTACAATGAGCAGTTCTTC | CASSFGGTRTYNEQFF
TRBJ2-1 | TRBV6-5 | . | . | TGTGCCAGCAGTTATGATTTTGAGCAGTTCTTC | CASSYDFEQFF
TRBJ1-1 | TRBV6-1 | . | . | TGTGCCAGCAGTGACAGACAGGCTTACACTGAAGCTTTCTTT | CASSDRQAYTEAFF
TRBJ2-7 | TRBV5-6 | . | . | TGTGCCAGCAGTCTTCGTGGGGGAAGCGAGCAGTACTTC | CASSLRGGSEQYF
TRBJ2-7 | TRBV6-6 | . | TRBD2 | TGTGCCAGCAGTTACGCGCTAGCGGGGGCCTACGAGCAGTACTTC | CASSYALAGAYEQYF
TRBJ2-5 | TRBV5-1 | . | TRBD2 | TGCGCCAGCAGCCCCCAGACTAGCGGGAGTTCAGAGACCCAGTACTTC | CASSPQTSGSSETQYF
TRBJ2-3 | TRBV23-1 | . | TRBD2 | TGCGCCAGCAGCTGGGAGGGTACCGCTAGCACAGATACGCAGTATTTT | CASSWEGTASTDTQYF
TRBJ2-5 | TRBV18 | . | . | TGTGCCAGCTCACCCCCAATGGGCGAGACCCAGTACTTC | CASSPPMGETQYF
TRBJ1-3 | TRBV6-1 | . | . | TGTGCCAGCAGTTCGACTCGGGCCGGAAACACCATATATTTT | CASSSTRAGNTIYF
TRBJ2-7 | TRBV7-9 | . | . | TGTGCCAGCAGCTCGTTGGACAGTCCGAGGGACTACGAGCAGTACTTC | CASSSLDSPRDYEQYF
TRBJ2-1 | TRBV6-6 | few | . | TGTGCCAGCAGTAAGACTAGTCGAAATGAGCAGTTCTTC | CASSKTSRNEQFF
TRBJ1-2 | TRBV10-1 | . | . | TGCGCCAGCTCTAGGGATGATTATGGCTACACCTTC | CASSRDDYGYTF
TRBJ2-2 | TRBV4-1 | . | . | TGCGCCAGCAGCTGGGGAAGGGGAGGTGGCGGGGAGCTGTTTTTT | CASSWGRGGGGELFF
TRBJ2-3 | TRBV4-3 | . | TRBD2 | TGCGCCAGCAGCCAAGATCTAAGCGGGAGTCCGGATACGCAGTATTTT | CASSQDLSGSPDTQYF
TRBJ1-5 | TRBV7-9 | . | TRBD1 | TGTGCCAGCAGCCGACAGGGTATAGGTCAGCCCCAGCATTTT | CASSRQGIGQPQHF
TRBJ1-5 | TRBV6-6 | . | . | TGTGCCAGCAGCCTACAGTATCAGCCCCAGCATTTT | CASSLQYQPQHF
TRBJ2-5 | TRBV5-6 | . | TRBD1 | TGTGCCAGCAGTTCCACAGGGGGGGAGACCCAGTACTTC | CASSSTGGETQYF
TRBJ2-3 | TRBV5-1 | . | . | TGCGCCAGCTGGCAGGGAAGCACAGATACGCAGTATTTT | CASWQGSTDTQYF
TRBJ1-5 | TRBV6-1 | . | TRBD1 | TGTGCCAGCAGGAAAGACAGGGTTAGCAATCAGCCCCAGCATTTT | CASRKDRVSNQPQHF
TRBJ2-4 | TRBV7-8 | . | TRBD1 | TGTGCCAGCAGCTCACAGGGGAGTGGGGCCAAAAACATTCAGTACTTC | CASSSQGSGAKNIQYF
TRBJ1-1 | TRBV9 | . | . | TGTGCCAGCAGCGTAGACGGGGAGAACACTGAAGCTTTCTTT | CASSVDGENTEAFF
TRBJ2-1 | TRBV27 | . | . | TGTGCCAGCAGTTACGAAAAGGATGAGTTCTTC | CASSYEKDEFF
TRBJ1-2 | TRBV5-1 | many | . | TGCGCCAGCAGCCGAGACCGGGATTACTATGGCTACACCTTC | CASSRDRDYYGYTF
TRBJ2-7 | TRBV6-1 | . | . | TGTGCCAGCAGCCTCGGACTAACTCGCGAGCAGTACTTC | CASSLGLTREQYF
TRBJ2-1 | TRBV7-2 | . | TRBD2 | TGTGCCAGCAGCTTGACTAGCGGGAGCTCCAATGAGCAGTTCTTC | CASSLTSGSSNEQFF
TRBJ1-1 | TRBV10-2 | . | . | TGCGCCAGCATGTTTAGGGATTTCGGCACTGAAGCTTTCTTT | CASMFRDFGTEAFF
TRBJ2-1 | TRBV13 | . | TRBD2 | TGTGCCAGCAGCTTAGCCCCCGTGAGCGGGAGAAGGAATGAGCAGTTCTTC | CASSLAPVSGRRNEQFF
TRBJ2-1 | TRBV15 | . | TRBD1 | TGTGCCACCAGCAGGGGGACAGGGGACAATGAGCAGTTCTTC | CATSRGTGDNEQFF
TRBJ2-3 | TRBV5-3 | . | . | TGTGCCAGAAGCTTGTCGATTCCTCTGAGCACAGATACGCAGTATTTT | CARSLSIPLSTDTQYF
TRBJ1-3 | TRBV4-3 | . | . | TGCGCCAGCAGCCAACAGATCTACTCTGGAAACACCATATATTTT | CASSQQIYSGNTIYF
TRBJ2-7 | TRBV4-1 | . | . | TGCGCCAGCAGCCAAGAGAAAGACTCGAACCCTAGCTCCTACGAGCAGTACTTC | CASSQEKDSNPSSYEQYF
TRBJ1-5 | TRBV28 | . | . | TGTGCCAGCAGTTTCTCGTTTAGCAATCAGCCCCAGCATTTT | CASSFSFSNQPQHF
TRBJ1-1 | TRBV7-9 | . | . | TGTGCCAGCAGCTTAGCGCGATTGGCCATTGAAGCTTTCTTT | CASSLARLAIEAFF
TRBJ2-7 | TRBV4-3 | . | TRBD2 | TGCGCCAGCAGCCGAGAGCCTAGCGGGAGCTACGAGCAGTACTTC | CASSREPSGSYEQYF
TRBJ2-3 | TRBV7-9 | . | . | TGTGCCAGCAGCTCCCTAAAGCATAGCACAGATACGCAGTATTTT | CASSSLKHSTDTQYF
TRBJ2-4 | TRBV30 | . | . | TGTGCCTGGAGCCTGAAAGACATTTTTGCCAAAAACATTCAGTACTTC | CAWSLKDIFAKNIQYF
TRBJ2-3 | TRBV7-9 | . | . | TGTGCCAGCAGCTTAGCGACGGGTAGCACAGATACGCAGTATTTT | CASSLATGSTDTQYF